This TCR beta chain is from a study of blood T cell repertoires in COVID-19. At the level of the study: Acute and convalescent COVID-19 samples came from the United States, Italy and Spain.

Data came from immunoSEQ multiplex PCR; TCRdb stores just in-frame clones and leaves some out. There are 200,000 to 250,000 clones in the sample; around 84% occur only once, and about 6% lies in the top ten. CDR1 is SGHKS, CDR2 YYEKEE, per germline (reference sequence). The CDR3 length is 13 residues. V shed 4 bases and J shed 3 bases, with 7 bases lying between them. This receptor was taken from an older man with acute or convalescent COVID-19. The material sequenced was peripheral blood. This chain connects TRBV5-5 to TRBJ2-2; D not certain. This chain's CDR3 is CASSPRDTGELFF. The CDR3 DNA reads as TGTGCCAGCAGCCCCCGGGACACCGGGGAGCTGTTTTTT.